This T cell receptor beta chain is from a study of CD4 T cells in relation to SARS-CoV-2 and coronaviruses. Study-level information: PBMCs were cultured with antigen for nine to eleven days before TCR beta sequencing. Median patient age was roughly 35 years, spanning 21 to 72 years. Study-level points and caveats: Approximately 65% of donors had memory CD4+ clonotypes crossrecognizing SARS-CoV-2 and common cold coronavirus spike.

For approximately 10 days, around 10^5 sorted CD4+ cells grew with T cell-depleted PBMCs and CEF. Concerning this clone: Its antigen is not identified.

Method: immunoSEQ multiplex PCR; TCRdb's copy keeps in-frame clones and lacks some. Seen here are 43,000 or so clones, around 80% observed once, and the top ten hold around 1.4%. Sequenced input: naive CD4+ T cells from PBMCs, cultured in vitro. Subset noted: naive CD4+ T cells isolated by negative enrichment. The receptor was derived from an adult with COVID-19.

In DNA form, the CDR3 reads TGTGCCAGCAGCCTCGGACGAAGCATGGAGACCCAGTACTTC. This translates into CASSLGRSMETQYF. The chain joins TRBV4-2 to TRBJ2-5; D remains unclear. Germline V gives CDR1 LGHNA, CDR2 YNFKEQ. The CDR3 has 14 residues. V was trimmed by 4 bases and J by 5 bases, leaving 14 bases between them.